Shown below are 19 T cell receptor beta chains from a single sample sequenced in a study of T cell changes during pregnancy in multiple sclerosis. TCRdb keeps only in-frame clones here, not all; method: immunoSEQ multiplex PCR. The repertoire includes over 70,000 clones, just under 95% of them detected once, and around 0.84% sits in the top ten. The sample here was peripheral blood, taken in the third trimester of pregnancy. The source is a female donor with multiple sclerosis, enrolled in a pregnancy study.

The CDR3 sequence is CASSGTGGMYYEQYF. Written as DNA, the CDR3 is TGTGCCAGCAGTGGGACAGGGGGAATGTACTACGAGCAGTACTTC. The chain carries TRBV6-1 and TRBJ2-7; 10 positions match TRBD1. The germline gives CDR1 MNHNS, CDR2 SASEGT. The trim removed 4 bases at V and 3 bases at J, leaving 6 bases unmatched. The CDR3 sequence is 15 residues long.

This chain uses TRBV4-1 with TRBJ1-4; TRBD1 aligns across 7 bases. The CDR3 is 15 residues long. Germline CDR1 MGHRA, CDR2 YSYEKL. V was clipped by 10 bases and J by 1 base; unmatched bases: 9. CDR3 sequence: CATSRYRGTNEKLFF. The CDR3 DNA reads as TGCGCCACTTCACGTTACAGGGGAACTAATGAAAAACTGTTTTTT.

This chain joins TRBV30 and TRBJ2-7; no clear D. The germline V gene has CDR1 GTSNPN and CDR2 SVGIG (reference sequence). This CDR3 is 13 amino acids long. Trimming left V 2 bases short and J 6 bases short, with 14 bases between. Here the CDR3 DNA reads TGTGCCTGGAGTCTTACCCCCCACTCCGAGCAGTACTTC. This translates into CAWSLTPHSEQYF.

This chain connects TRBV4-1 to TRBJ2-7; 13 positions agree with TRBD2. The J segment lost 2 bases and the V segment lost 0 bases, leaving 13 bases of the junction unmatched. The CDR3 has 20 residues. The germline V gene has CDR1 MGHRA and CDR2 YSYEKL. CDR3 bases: TGCGCCAGCAGCCAAGATACCCTTGGGACTAGCGGGACCCCCCCCTACGAGCAGTACTTC. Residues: CASSQDTLGTSGTPPYEQYF.

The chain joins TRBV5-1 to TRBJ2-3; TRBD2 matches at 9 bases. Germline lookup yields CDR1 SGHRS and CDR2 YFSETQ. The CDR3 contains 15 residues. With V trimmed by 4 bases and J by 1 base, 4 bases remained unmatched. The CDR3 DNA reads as TGCGCCAGCAGCCCGAGACTAGCGGGCACAGATACGCAGTATTTT. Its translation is CASSPRLAGTDTQYF.

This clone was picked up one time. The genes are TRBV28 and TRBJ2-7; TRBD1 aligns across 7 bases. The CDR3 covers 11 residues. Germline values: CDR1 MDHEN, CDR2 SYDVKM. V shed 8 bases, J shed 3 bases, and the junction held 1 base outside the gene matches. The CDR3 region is CASGDSYEQYF. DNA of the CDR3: TGTGCCAGCGGGGACAGCTACGAGCAGTACTTC.

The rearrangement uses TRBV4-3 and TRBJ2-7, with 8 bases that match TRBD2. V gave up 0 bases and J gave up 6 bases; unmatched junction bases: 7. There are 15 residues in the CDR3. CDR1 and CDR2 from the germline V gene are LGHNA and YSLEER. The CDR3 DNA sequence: TGCGCCAGCAGCCAAGATCTTGGGACTAGGGGCGAGCAGTACTTC. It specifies CASSQDLGTRGEQYF.

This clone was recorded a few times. CDR3: CASSPYSQGNTEAFF. The CDR3 DNA reads as TGTGCCAGCAGCCCGTATAGCCAGGGGAACACTGAAGCTTTCTTT. V gene TRBV7-9 combines with J gene TRBJ1-1, with D possibly matching TRBD1 (5 bases). The length of the CDR3 is 15 residues. The germline gives CDR1 SEHNR, CDR2 FQNEAQ (reference sequence). Trimming stripped 5 bases from V and 1 base from J, with 14 bases between.

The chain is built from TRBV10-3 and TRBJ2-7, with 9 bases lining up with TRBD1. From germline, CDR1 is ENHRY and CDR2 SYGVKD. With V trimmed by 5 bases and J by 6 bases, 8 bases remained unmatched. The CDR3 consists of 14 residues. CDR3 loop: CAISPGQGVGEQYF. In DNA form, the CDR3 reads TGTGCCATCAGTCCGGGACAGGGCGTAGGCGAGCAGTACTTC.

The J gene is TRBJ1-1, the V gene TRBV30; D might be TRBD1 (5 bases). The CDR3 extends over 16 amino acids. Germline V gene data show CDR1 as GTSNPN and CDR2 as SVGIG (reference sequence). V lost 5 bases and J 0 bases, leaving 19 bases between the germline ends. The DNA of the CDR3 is TGTGCCTGGGAGAGTTCAGGGACTATTATGAACACTGAAGCTTTCTTT. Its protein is CAWESSGTIMNTEAFF. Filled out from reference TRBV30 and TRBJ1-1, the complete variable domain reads SQTIHQWPATLVQPVGSPLSLECTVEGTSNPNLYWYRQAAGRGLQLLFYSVGIGQISSEVPQNLSASRPQDRQFILSSKKLLLSDSGFYLCAWESSGTIMNTEAFFGQGTRLTVV.

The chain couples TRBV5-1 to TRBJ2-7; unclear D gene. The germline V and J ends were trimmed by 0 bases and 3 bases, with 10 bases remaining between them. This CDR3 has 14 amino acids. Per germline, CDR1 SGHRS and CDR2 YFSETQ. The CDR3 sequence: CASSLEGRVYEQYF. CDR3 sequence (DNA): TGCGCCAGCAGCTTGGAAGGTCGGGTCTACGAGCAGTACTTC.

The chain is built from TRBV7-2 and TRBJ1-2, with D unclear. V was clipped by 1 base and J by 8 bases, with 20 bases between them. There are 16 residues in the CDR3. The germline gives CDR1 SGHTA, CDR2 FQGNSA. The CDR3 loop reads CASSLGAKEGHWGYTF. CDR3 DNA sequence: TGTGCCAGCAGCTTAGGTGCGAAGGAGGGCCACTGGGGCTACACCTTC.

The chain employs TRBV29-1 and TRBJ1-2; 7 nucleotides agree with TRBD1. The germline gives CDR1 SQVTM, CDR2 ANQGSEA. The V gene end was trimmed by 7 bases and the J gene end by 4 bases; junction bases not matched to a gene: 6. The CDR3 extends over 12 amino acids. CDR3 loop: CSASGTAYGYTF. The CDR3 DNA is TGCAGCGCCAGTGGGACAGCCTATGGCTACACCTTC.

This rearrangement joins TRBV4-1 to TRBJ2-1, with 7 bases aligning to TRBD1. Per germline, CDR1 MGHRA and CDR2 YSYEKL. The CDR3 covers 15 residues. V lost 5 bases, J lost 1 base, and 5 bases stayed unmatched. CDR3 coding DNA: TGCGCCAGCAGCGCCCGACAGGGTTCCTACAATGAGCAGTTCTTC. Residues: CASSARQGSYNEQFF.

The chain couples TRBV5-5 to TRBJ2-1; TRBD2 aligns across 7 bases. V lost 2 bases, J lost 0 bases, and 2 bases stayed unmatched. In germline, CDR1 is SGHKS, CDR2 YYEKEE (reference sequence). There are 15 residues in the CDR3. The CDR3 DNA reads TGTGCCAGCAGCTTCGGCGGGAGCTCCTACAATGAGCAGTTCTTC. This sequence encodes CASSFGGSSYNEQFF.

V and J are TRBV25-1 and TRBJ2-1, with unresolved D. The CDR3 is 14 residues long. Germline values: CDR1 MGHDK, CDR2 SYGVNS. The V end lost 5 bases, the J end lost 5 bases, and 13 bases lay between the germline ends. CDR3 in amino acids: CASSWPATNNEQFF. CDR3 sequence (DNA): TGTGCCAGCAGTTGGCCAGCTACTAACAATGAGCAGTTCTTC.

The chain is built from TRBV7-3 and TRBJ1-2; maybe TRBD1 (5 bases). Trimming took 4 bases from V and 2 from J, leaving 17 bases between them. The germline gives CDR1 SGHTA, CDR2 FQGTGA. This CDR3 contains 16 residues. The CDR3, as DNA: TGTGCCAGCAGCTCTCAGGGCTCTCTACCGAACTATGGCTACACCTTC. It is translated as CASSSQGSLPNYGYTF.

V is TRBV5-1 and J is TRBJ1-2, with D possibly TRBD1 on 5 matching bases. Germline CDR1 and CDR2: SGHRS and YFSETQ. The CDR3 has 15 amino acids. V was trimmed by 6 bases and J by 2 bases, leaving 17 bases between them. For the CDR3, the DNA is TGCGCCAGCACCCCACTGGCAGGGTCAAACTATGGCTACACCTTC. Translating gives CASTPLAGSNYGYTF.

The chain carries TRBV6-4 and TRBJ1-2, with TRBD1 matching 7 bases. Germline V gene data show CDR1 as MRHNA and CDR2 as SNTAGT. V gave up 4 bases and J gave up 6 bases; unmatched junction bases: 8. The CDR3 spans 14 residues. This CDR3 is CASSATQGLDGYTF. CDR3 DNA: TGTGCCAGCAGTGCTACACAGGGGCTGGATGGCTACACCTTC.